One and the same sample provided the 21 T cell receptor beta chains below, sequenced in a study of cytomegalovirus exposure and HLA in healthy donors. PCR amplification relied on 60 Vbeta primers (plus 13 Jbeta primers). Data came from immunoSEQ multiplex PCR; TCRdb stores just in-frame clones and leaves some out. The data contain around 170,000 clones, more than 75% of them singletons. The sample consisted of PBMCs. Source of these receptors: a woman aged 18-35 years in good health and CMV-seronegative.

The V gene is TRBV5-8, the J gene TRBJ2-3, with D possibly being TRBD2 (6 bases). Germline V gene lookup returns CDR1 SGHTS and CDR2 YDEGEE. The CDR3 covers 15 residues. Between the trimmed V and J ends, which lost 1 base and 5 bases, there was a span of 14 bases. The CDR3 DNA sequence: TGTGCCAGCAGCTTGACTAGCACCCTTGGAGATACGCAGTATTTT. Its protein product is CASSLTSTLGDTQYF.

This clone was seen only a few times. The chain links TRBV28 to TRBJ1-5; D might be TRBD1 (6 bases). The germline gives CDR1 MDHEN, CDR2 SYDVKM. Trimming took 5 bases from V and 3 from J, leaving 11 bases between them. The CDR3 extends over 14 amino acids. The CDR3 nucleotides read TGTGCCAGCAGTCTCTACAGGGACAATCAGCCCCAGCATTTT. This gives the protein CASSLYRDNQPQHF.

J is TRBJ1-4 and V is TRBV5-1; tentatively, D is TRBD1 (6 bases). V was cut by 4 bases and J by 8 bases, with 15 bases left in between. This CDR3 is 14 amino acids long. Germline loops: CDR1 SGHRS, CDR2 YFSETQ. The CDR3 protein is CASSRTDRGEKLFF. The CDR3 DNA reads TGCGCCAGCAGCCGTACGGACAGAGGGGAAAAACTGTTTTTT. Drawing the rest from reference TRBV5-1 and TRBJ1-4, the complete variable domain is KAGVTQTPRYLIKTRGQQVTLSCSPISGHRSVSWYQQTPGQGLQFLFEYFSETQRNKGNFPGRFSGRQFSNSRSEMNVSTLELGDSALYLCASSRTDRGEKLFFGSGTQLSVL.

About this clone itself: A junction boundary mismatches the germline segment, possibly from a read error. V usage is TRBV7-9 and J usage is TRBJ2-7; the D is unclear. Looked up from germline, CDR1 is SEHNR and CDR2 is FQNEAQ (reference sequence). This CDR3 is built from 12 residues. The chain's CDR3 is CSSSLPPDEQYF. As DNA, the CDR3 is TGTTCCAGCAGCCTACCTCCGGACGAGCAGTACTTC.

This sequence joins TRBV7-9 and TRBJ2-1; D may be TRBD1 (5 bases). The germline V gene has CDR1 SEHNR and CDR2 FQNEAQ (reference sequence). The length of the CDR3 is 17 residues. Between the trimmed V and J ends, which lost 5 bases and 0 bases, there was a span of 17 bases. The CDR3 DNA sequence: TGTGCCAGCAGCCACACTGGCGGCAGGGTCTCCTACAATGAGCAGTTCTTC. It is translated as CASSHTGGRVSYNEQFF.

This clone was recorded only once. The CDR3 is CASSLPIFSGNTDTQYF. CDR3 in DNA: TGTGCCAGCAGTTTACCAATTTTTTCAGGGAACACAGATACGCAGTATTTT. V and J are TRBV28 and TRBJ2-3; possibly TRBD1 for D (5 bases). Deletions cut 2 bases from V and 2 bases from J, with 17 bases between. The CDR3 contains 17 residues. The germline gives CDR1 MDHEN, CDR2 SYDVKM.

The chain has TRBV10-3 and TRBJ2-1; TRBD2 matches 9 bases. Germline V CDR1 and CDR2: ENHRY, SYGVKD. Trimming took 8 bases from V and 7 from J; bases not matched to a gene: 12. This CDR3 has 15 residues. As DNA, the CDR3 is TGTGCCATCGAGGCGGGAGGGAAGGCGTGGAATGAGCAGTTCTTC. It codes for CAIEAGGKAWNEQFF.

The rearrangement uses TRBV19 and TRBJ1-5, with TRBD1 matching over 11 bases. The CDR3 contains 16 residues. J lost 2 bases, V lost 3 bases, and 3 bases had no gene match. Germline V CDR1 and CDR2: LNHDA, SQIVND (reference sequence). CDR3 sequence reads: CASSMGDRGGNQPQHF. The CDR3 bases are TGTGCCAGTAGTATGGGGGACAGGGGGGGCAATCAGCCCCAGCATTTT.

The chain uses TRBV2 and TRBJ2-7, with TRBD1 as a possible D gene (7 bases). V gave up 6 bases and J gave up 1 base, with 13 bases separating them. Germline CDR1 is SNHLY and CDR2 is FYNNEI. The CDR3 runs to 14 residues. CDR3 DNA sequence: TGTGCCAGCAGGCCGCAGGGGGGATCCTACGAGCAGTACTTC. Its translation is CASRPQGGSYEQYF.

This clone was found a few times. J is TRBJ2-5 and V is TRBV6-5; TRBD1 matches 9 bases. With V trimmed by 6 bases and J by 3 bases, 2 bases remained unmatched. The CDR3 spans 13 residues. Germline V lookup: CDR1 MNHEY, CDR2 SVGAGI. In DNA, the CDR3 is TGTGCCAGCAGCCGGACAGGGGAAGAGACCCAGTACTTC. This translates into CASSRTGEETQYF.

The rearrangement uses TRBV6-1 and TRBJ2-1; 7 positions match TRBD2. CDR3 length equals 14 residues. Germline loops: CDR1 MNHNS, CDR2 SASEGT. V trimming: 8 bases; J trimming: 5 bases; junction bases outside the gene matches: 9. CDR3 coding DNA: TGTGCCAGCGGGCTTGGGGGGGACCACAATGAGCAGTTCTTC. Amino acids: CASGLGGDHNEQFF.

The genes are TRBV27 and TRBJ1-5, with 11 bases aligning to TRBD1. V lost 2 bases and J lost 6; bases outside the gene matches: 9. CDR3 length equals 17 residues. Looked up from germline, CDR1 is MNHEY and CDR2 is SMNVEV (reference sequence). CDR3 sequence: CASSLGYGQGAGQPQHF. The DNA for the CDR3 is TGTGCCAGCAGTTTAGGTTATGGACAGGGGGCGGGTCAGCCCCAGCATTTT.

J is TRBJ1-5 and V is TRBV30, with 8 bases that match TRBD1. V dropped 1 base and J dropped 6; count of bases not matched to a gene: 2. This CDR3 comprises 13 residues. From germline, CDR1 is GTSNPN and CDR2 SVGIG (reference sequence). The CDR3 loop is CAWSGQGFQPQHF. The CDR3, as DNA: TGTGCCTGGAGTGGACAGGGGTTTCAGCCCCAGCATTTT.

V is TRBV18 and J is TRBJ2-3, with D maybe TRBD2 (5 bases). Trimming left V 3 bases short and J 2 bases short, with 15 bases between. CDR3 size: 16 residues. Looked up from germline, CDR1 is KGHSH and CDR2 is LQKENI. CDR3 protein: CASSPYRGGYTDTQYF. For the CDR3, the DNA is TGTGCCAGCTCACCTTATCGCGGAGGTTACACAGATACGCAGTATTTT.

The rearrangement joins TRBV29-1 to TRBJ2-1; the match to TRBD2 covers 13 bases. Looked up from germline, CDR1 is SQVTM and CDR2 is ANQGSEA. Trimming at V came to 4 bases and at J to 4 bases, leaving 4 bases not matched to a gene. The CDR3 contains 15 residues. The CDR3 bases are TGCAGCGTTGCCCCGACTAGCGGGGGGTACAATGAGCAGTTCTTC. Its protein is CSVAPTSGGYNEQFF.

V usage is TRBV5-1 and J usage is TRBJ2-3, with 7 positions matching TRBD1. This CDR3 comprises 15 residues. Germline assignment: CDR1 SGHRS and CDR2 YFSETQ. V dropped 2 bases and J dropped 3; count of bases not matched to a gene: 6. CDR3 nucleotide sequence: TGCGCCAGCAGCTTTGGGACAGAAGGAACAGATACGCAGTATTTT. This gives the protein CASSFGTEGTDTQYF.

This clone has a handful of counts. The CDR3 nucleotides read TGCGCCAGCAGCCAAGATCAGGGGACAGGGGGCGCGTCTGGCTACACCTTC. Translation gives CASSQDQGTGGASGYTF. The V and J genes are TRBV4-1 and TRBJ1-2; 12 bases are shared with TRBD1. This CDR3 has 17 amino acids. CDR1 and CDR2 (germline): MGHRA, YSYEKL. V was clipped by 0 bases and J by 7 bases; unmatched bases: 9.

This chain links TRBV7-9 with TRBJ2-3, with 8 bases fitting TRBD2. V was pared by 6 bases and J by 6 bases, with 8 bases of the junction left unmatched. There are 14 residues in the CDR3. The germline V gene encodes CDR1 SEHNR and CDR2 FQNEAQ (reference sequence). The CDR3 protein is CASSNEREMDTQYF. The CDR3 DNA follows: TGTGCCAGCAGTAACGAGCGGGAGATGGATACGCAGTATTTT.

J is TRBJ1-2 and V is TRBV18, with D unclear. This CDR3 has 12 residues. Trimming took 3 bases from V and 8 from J, leaving 10 bases between them. Germline V CDR1 and CDR2: KGHSH, LQKENI. CDR3 residues: CASSPREDGYTF. CDR3 nucleotide sequence: TGTGCCAGCTCACCGAGGGAGGACGGCTACACCTTC.

V and J are TRBV27 and TRBJ2-7; 11 bases are shared with TRBD2. Germline trimming cut 0 bases from V and 3 bases from J; bases unmatched to any gene: 1. Germline V lookup: CDR1 MNHEY, CDR2 SMNVEV (reference sequence). The CDR3 contains 15 residues. Here the CDR3 reads CASSLSGTSGYEQYF. The CDR3 region has the DNA TGTGCCAGCAGTTTATCCGGGACTAGCGGCTACGAGCAGTACTTC.

In its sample, this clone was seen a few times. The J gene is TRBJ2-5, the V gene TRBV5-4; D is possibly TRBD1 (6 bases). Germline V CDR1 and CDR2: SGHNT, YYREEE (reference sequence). The CDR3 spans 14 residues. V dropped 0 bases and J dropped 5 bases, with 11 bases sitting between them. CDR3 nucleotides: TGTGCCAGCAGCTTGGGCCAGGGGAAGGAGACCCAGTACTTC. Translating gives CASSLGQGKETQYF.